The T cell receptor (beta chain) under discussion was sequenced for a study of shared clonotypes between healthy human individuals. Study background: Each donor's CD8 memory used one plate, CD8 naive two, each CD4 subset three.

Broader study findings: Inspection by rarefaction showed sorted-subset sequencing to be incomplete despite large depth.

Comments on this clone: No antigen is known for it.

In replicate PCRs of sorted subsets, approximately 210 ng DNA, about 29,000 T cell genomes, was used. Generated by immunoSEQ multiplex PCR, the TCRdb table keeps only in-frame clones and is missing some. Counted here are hundreds of thousands of clones, roughly 95% occurring once; the ten biggest clones make up around 0.097%. CD45RO-negative, CCR7-selected cells formed the naive CD8 fraction, which excluded terminally differentiated effector memory CD45RA+ cells. The CDR3 contains 13 residues. Germline-derived CDR1 and CDR2 are SGHAT and FQNNGV. V lost 2 bases to trimming and J lost 5 bases, with 10 bases between them.

Sequenced input: naive CD8+ T cells sorted from blood. The clonotype originates from a woman in her twenties or thirties in good health. The J gene is TRBJ2-7, the V gene TRBV11-2; D gene unclear. For the CDR3, the DNA is TGTGCCAGCAGCTTAATTGGGGTCGACGAGCAGTACTTC. This encodes CASSLIGVDEQYF.